The present T cell receptor (beta chain) was sequenced within a study of cytomegalovirus exposure and HLA in healthy donors. Trimming left V 0 bases short and J 7 bases short, with 16 bases between. Germline loops: CDR1 GTSNPN, CDR2 SVGIG (reference sequence). This CDR3 has 16 amino acids. This PCR relied on a set of 60 Vbeta primers and 13 Jbeta primers. Sequencing used immunoSEQ multiplex PCR; TCRdb keeps in-frame clones, though not all of them. The sample holds about 130,000 clones, roughly 84% seen once. This chain connects TRBV30 to TRBJ1-6; maybe TRBD1 (6 bases). This TCR was recovered from a boy aged 5-17 years in good health and CMV-seronegative. Sample: PBMCs. The CDR3 DNA reads TGTGCCTGGAGTGTGGTCCCGCAGGGGCTCAATTCACCCCTCCACTTT. This codes for CAWSVVPQGLNSPLHF.